This T cell receptor (beta chain) was captured in a study of blood T cell repertoires in COVID-19. A single count supports this clone. Sequenced by immunoSEQ multiplex PCR; TCRdb stores in-frame clones only, minus some. The table records roughly 160,000 clones, more than 90% of them present only once. After removal of 4 bases from V and 4 bases from J, the junction contained 18 bases not matched to a gene. CDR1 SNHLY and CDR2 FYNNEI come from the germline V gene. The CDR3 runs to 19 residues. Sequencing used peripheral blood. The TCR sequence derives from a man aged 45-60 years with acute or convalescent COVID-19. The V and J genes are TRBV2 and TRBJ2-3; TRBD2 matches 9 bases. Here the CDR3 reads CASSVQGQSGAGGADTQYF. CDR3 sequence (DNA): TGTGCCAGCAGTGTGCAGGGGCAGTCGGGAGCGGGAGGTGCAGATACGCAGTATTTT. The full variable domain, with the rest looked up from reference TRBV2 and TRBJ2-3, is EPEVTQTPSHQVTQMGQEVILRCVPISNHLYFYWYRQILGQKVEFLVSFYNNEISEKSEIFDDQFSVERPDGSNFTLKIRSTKLEDSAMYFCASSVQGQSGAGGADTQYFGPGTRLTVL.